This T cell receptor beta chain is from a study of CD4 T cells in relation to SARS-CoV-2 and coronaviruses. As for this clone: Its antigen is not known.

Profiling relied on immunoSEQ multiplex PCR, and the TCRdb table lists in-frame clones only, not all of them. The table records 18,000 or so clones, about 80% of them present only once. Germline assignment: CDR1 SGHTA and CDR2 FQGNSA. This CDR3 comprises 15 residues. V lost 7 bases and J 7 bases, leaving 20 bases between the germline ends. Unexposed donor CD4+ T cells date from about 2011-2018, before the COVID-19 pandemic. CD4+ T cells were isolated from the cells after more than 8 days of culture. Source material: CD4+ T cells from PBMCs, cultured in vitro. The genes are TRBV7-2 and TRBJ2-1, with D possibly TRBD2 on 5 matching bases. This TCR derives from a human donor in good health. The CDR3 protein is CASTPRQRRRNEQFF. CDR3 DNA sequence: TGTGCCAGCACCCCACGGCAACGGCGGAGGAATGAGCAGTTCTTC.